The rows below give T cell receptor beta chains drawn from one sample of a study of T cell repertoires in cytomegalovirus infection. Antigen specificity for these receptors is unknown. TCRdb redid the calling of the reads with MiXCR, one entry per CDR3 protein. The table lists about 920,000 distinct CDR3 sequences, 30% to 40% of them singletons. The sample consisted of cultured CD8+ T cells from PBMCs, taken from culture after CMV antigen stimulation. The receptor source for this set is a human donor in good health (CMV status not recorded). Some clones in this sample may be carry-over from other donors' samples. Each CDR3 is given with its conserved first and last residue. A D gene is named only where the DNA matches it firmly. Clone sizes are given selectively: once, few, many, or a class where the clone is expanded.

cdr3_length,clone_size,j_call,d_call,v_call,cdr3_nt,cdr3_aa
15,many,TRBJ2-5,.,TRBV7-8,TGTGCCAGCAGCTTACCAACAGGAAACCAAGAGACCCAGTACTTC,CASSLPTGNQETQYF
15,.,TRBJ2-1,TRBD2,TRBV7-9,TGTGCCAGCAGCTTATTTCCGGGGGGGGGCAATGAGCAGTTCTTC,CASSLFPGGGNEQFF
12,.,TRBJ2-7,.,TRBV12-3/TRBV12-4,TGTGCCAGCAGTTCCTATATCTACGAGCAGTACTTC,CASSSYIYEQYF
12,.,TRBJ1-6,.,TRBV7-9,TGTGCCAGCAGCTTAGAAAGGAGACCCCTCCACTTT,CASSLERRPLHF
15,few,TRBJ2-5,.,TRBV27,TGTGCCAGCAGTTTAAGTAGTGGGGCAGAAGAGACCCAGTACTTC,CASSLSSGAEETQYF
12,many,TRBJ2-7,.,TRBV6-5,TGTGCCAGCATTGGGGGTTCCCACGAGCAGTACTTC,CASIGGSHEQYF
16,many,TRBJ2-1,TRBD2,TRBV7-2,TGTGCCAGCAGCTTAGGCAGCGGGGGATTCTACAATGAGCAGTTCTTC,CASSLGSGGFYNEQFF
12,.,TRBJ1-1,TRBD1,TRBV7-8,TGTGCCAGCACAGGGGGTTGGACTGAAGCTTTCTTT,CASTGGWTEAFF
15,few,TRBJ1-1,.,TRBV7-2,TGTGCCAGCAGCTTAGAGGGCATTAAGAACACTGAAGCTTTCTTT,CASSLEGIKNTEAFF
10,once,TRBJ1-1,.,TRBV29-1,TGCAGCGTTGAGATCAGTGAAGCTTTCTTT,CSVEISEAFF
15,.,TRBJ2-3,.,TRBV12-3/TRBV12-4,TGTGCCAGCAGTTTCTACGCACGGGGGTCAGATACGCAGTATTTT,CASSFYARGSDTQYF
15,.,TRBJ2-6,TRBD1,TRBV7-9,TGTGCCAGCAGATTTGGGACAGCTGGGGCCAACGTCCTGACTTTC,CASRFGTAGANVLTF
13,.,TRBJ2-2,.,TRBV6-4,TGTGCCAGCAGTGAATTAGGTTCCGGGGAGCTGTTTTTT,CASSELGSGELFF
14,few,TRBJ2-4,.,TRBV4-3,TGCGCCAGCAGCCAAGGTGGGCCTGGAAACATTCAGTACTTC,CASSQGGPGNIQYF
15,many,TRBJ1-5,.,TRBV7-6,TGTGCCAGCAGCTTAGTTTCCAGGGTGGATCAGCCCCAGCATTTT,CASSLVSRVDQPQHF
13,few,TRBJ2-5,TRBD2,TRBV29-1,TGCAGCGCGGTGGGAGGGAGTAAAGAGACCCAGTACTTC,CSAVGGSKETQYF
11,.,TRBJ2-1,.,TRBV29-1,TGCAGCGTTTTCCAGGGCAATGAGCAGTTCTTC,CSVFQGNEQFF
15,many,TRBJ2-3,.,TRBV28,TGTGCCAGCAGGATCTATAGCGGTAGCACAGATACGCAGTATTTT,CASRIYSGSTDTQYF
17,many,TRBJ2-1,TRBD1,TRBV7-9,TGTGCCAGCAGCTCAGGGACGGGACAGGGGGCGATCGATGAGCAGTTCTTC,CASSSGTGQGAIDEQFF
16,.,TRBJ2-3,.,TRBV14,TGTGCCAGCAGCCGCAGGACGGGCACCTTCACAGATACGCAGTATTTT,CASSRRTGTFTDTQYF
15,.,TRBJ2-3,TRBD2,TRBV15,TGTGCCACCAGCAGCTGGACTAGCGGCACAGATACGCAGTATTTT,CATSSWTSGTDTQYF
14,many,TRBJ2-1,.,TRBV7-2,TGTGCCAGCAGCTTAGGTGGGGACTACAATGAGCAGTTCTTC,CASSLGGDYNEQFF
16,.,TRBJ2-1,.,TRBV9,TGTGCCAGCAGCGTACACAGGGAGGTCTCCTACAATGAGCAGTTCTTC,CASSVHREVSYNEQFF
13,.,TRBJ1-1,.,TRBV25-1,TGTGCCAGCGGATCTTCAGGGAACACTGAAGCTTTCTTT,CASGSSGNTEAFF
14,.,TRBJ2-3,.,TRBV6-6,TGTGCCAGCATTATGAGACTGCGCACAGATACGCAGTATTTT,CASIMRLRTDTQYF
11,many,TRBJ2-2,.,TRBV6-6,TGTGCCAGCACCCCGGACGGGGAGCTGTTTTTT,CASTPDGELFF
15,.,TRBJ2-1,TRBD2,TRBV10-3,TGTGCCATCAGGGTGACTAGCGGGGGGGGCAATGAGCAGTTCTTC,CAIRVTSGGGNEQFF
15,few,TRBJ2-1,TRBD2,TRBV6-5,TGTGCCAGCAGTCCCGGGGGGGCAAACTACAATGAGCAGTTCTTC,CASSPGGANYNEQFF
13,.,TRBJ1-1,TRBD1,TRBV9,TGTGCCAGCAGCGTCACAGGGGCTGGTGAAGCTTTCTTT,CASSVTGAGEAFF
11,.,TRBJ2-3,TRBD1,TRBV10-3,TGTGCCATCAGCGGACAGGGAACGCAGTATTTT,CAISGQGTQYF
13,many,TRBJ2-7,.,TRBV6-5,TGTGCCAGCAGTTACTCAGGGGTCAACGAGCAGTACTTC,CASSYSGVNEQYF
15,.,TRBJ1-2,.,TRBV5-6,TGTGCCAGCAGCTTGGACAGGGATAATTTCTATGGCTACACCTTC,CASSLDRDNFYGYTF
14,.,TRBJ2-1,.,TRBV19,TGTGCCAGTAGTAACGGGGGAGTCTACAATGAGCAGTTCTTC,CASSNGGVYNEQFF
17,many,TRBJ2-1,TRBD2,TRBV7-8,TGTGCCAGCAGCTTAGCGCCTAGCGGGGGGGCCGGCAATGAGCAGTTCTTC,CASSLAPSGGAGNEQFF
16,few,TRBJ1-5,.,TRBV18,TGTGCCAGCTCACCACTTAGCAGAGATAGCAATCAGCCCCAGCATTTT,CASSPLSRDSNQPQHF
15,many,TRBJ1-2,.,TRBV7-2,TGTGCCAGCAGCCCGGGACCTTATACGGACTATGGCTACACCTTC,CASSPGPYTDYGYTF
14,.,TRBJ2-5,.,TRBV6-1,TGTGCCAGCAGGGCCTGGGGGCTGCAAGAGACCCAGTACTTC,CASRAWGLQETQYF
13,.,TRBJ1-4,.,TRBV20-1,TGCAGTGCTAGAACGGACCTGGGGGAAAAACTGTTTTTT,CSARTDLGEKLFF
17,.,TRBJ2-4,.,TRBV28,TGTGCCAGCAGCCCTCCCTTGGGAGTCCTAGCCAAAAACATTCAGTACTTC,CASSPPLGVLAKNIQYF
13,.,TRBJ1-1,.,TRBV27,TGTGCCAGCAGTTTCGGTAGGGACACTGAAGCTTTCTTT,CASSFGRDTEAFF
15,.,TRBJ1-1,.,TRBV19,TGTGCCAGTAGTATAGATCTCGTGGGAGAGACTGAAGCTTTCTTT,CASSIDLVGETEAFF
15,.,TRBJ1-1,.,TRBV19,TGTGCCAGTAGTATATTTGGGACGTTGAACACTGAAGCTTTCTTT,CASSIFGTLNTEAFF
18,few,TRBJ1-5,.,TRBV7-8,TGTGCCAGCAGCCGGGAGTTGGCAGCGCTACCAAGCAATCAGCCCCAGCATTTT,CASSRELAALPSNQPQHF